Below, 11 T cell receptor beta chains from the same sample are listed, as sequenced in a study of blood T cells in healthy people across ages. Primers used in a second PCR of about 6 to 11 cycles were a sample-barcoded 5' primer and a J-beta primer mix. From the 5' RACE reads, TCRdb called clonotypes with MiXCR, one entry per CDR3 protein. Among more than 500,000 distinct CDR3 sequences, 25% to 35% were seen once, and the ten largest hold 3% to 4%. These data also featured in a second study, about T cells of mothers and their children.

Sequenced sample: blood. The receptors were sampled from a boy aged 2-15 years in good health.

The chain has TRBV7-9 and TRBJ1-3; 9 bases are shared with TRBD1. V shed 0 bases, J shed 4 bases, and the junction held 7 bases outside the gene matches. Germline V gene data show CDR1 as SEHNR and CDR2 as FQNEAQ (reference sequence). CDR3 length equals 17 residues. The CDR3 nucleotides are TGTGCCAGCAGCTTAGCGGGGACAGGGAAGTCCGGAAACACCATATATTTT. Translated: CASSLAGTGKSGNTIYF.

This clonotype occurred once. V and J are TRBV2 and TRBJ2-7, with TRBD1 matching over 8 bases. Trimming at V came to 6 bases and at J to 3 bases, leaving 7 bases not matched to a gene. The CDR3 runs 14 residues. Germline lookup yields CDR1 SNHLY and CDR2 FYNNEI. The CDR3 reads CASSDGQGDYEQYF. The CDR3, as DNA: TGTGCCAGCAGCGACGGACAGGGAGACTACGAGCAGTACTTC.

This clonotype was recorded a few times. The chain joins TRBV19 to TRBJ1-1; tentatively, D is TRBD1 (5 bases). V was clipped by 3 bases and J by 4 bases, with 12 bases between them. Germline V gene data show CDR1 as LNHDA and CDR2 as SQIVND (reference sequence). This CDR3 region has 14 residues. Written as DNA, the CDR3 is TGTGCCAGTAGTATGGGGGGTCGAGGCACTGAAGCTTTCTTT. This codes for CASSMGGRGTEAFF.

The V gene is TRBV20-1, the J gene TRBJ1-1; perhaps TRBD1 as D (5 bases). CDR1 is DFQATT, CDR2 SNEGSKA, per germline (reference sequence). CDR3 length: 13 residues. With 3 bases removed from V and 2 bases from J, the gap between germline ends came to 10 bases. The CDR3 sequence is CSARGGTNTEAFF. The DNA for the CDR3 is TGCAGTGCTAGGGGGGGGACCAACACTGAAGCTTTCTTT.

In this sample, this clonotype turned up a few times. The CDR3 carries no conserved terminal phenylalanine or tryptophan, so it likely arises from a read error. V is TRBV6-2 or TRBV6-3 and J is TRBJ2-6; no clear D gene. Trimming cost V 7 bases and J 2 bases, with 0 bases left between them. The CDR3 covers 11 residues. Germline values: CDR1 MNHEY, CDR2 SVGEGT. CDR3 nucleotide sequence: TGTGCCAGCACTGGGGCCAACGTCCTGACTCTC. It yields the protein CASTGANVLTL.

The chain couples TRBV11-2 to TRBJ2-1; D is perhaps TRBD1 or TRBD2 (6 bases each). CDR1 is SGHAT and CDR2 is FQNNGV in the germline V gene. The CDR3 covers 19 residues. V was cut by 1 base and J by 0 bases, with 19 bases left in between. The chain's CDR3 is CASSLGLLRGRSSYNEQFF. As DNA, the CDR3 is TGTGCCAGCAGCTTAGGCCTCCTGAGGGGGAGGAGCTCCTACAATGAGCAGTTCTTC.

J is TRBJ1-1 and V is TRBV9; 7 bases match TRBD1. The germline V gene has CDR1 SGDLS and CDR2 YYNGEE. The CDR3 extends over 16 amino acids. The ends lost 0 bases at V and 0 bases at J; junction bases unmatched: 5. The CDR3 here is CASSVGSGQLNTEAFF. The CDR3 bases are TGTGCCAGCAGCGTAGGATCGGGACAGCTGAACACTGAAGCTTTCTTT.

This clonotype occurred a few times. The CDR3 loop is CASSSTPSVSGETQYF. CDR3 sequence (DNA): TGTGCCAGCAGCTCCACCCCGTCAGTGAGCGGGGAGACCCAGTACTTC. The V and J genes are TRBV11-2 and TRBJ2-5, with TRBD2 as a possible D gene (6 bases). The V end lost 4 bases, the J end lost 5 bases, and 20 bases lay between the germline ends. This CDR3 has 16 amino acids. CDR1 and CDR2 (germline): SGHAT, FQNNGV. The full variable domain, its missing parts supplied by reference TRBV11-2 and TRBJ2-5, is EAGVAQSPRYKIIEKRQSVAFWCNPISGHATLYWYQQILGQGPKLLIQFQNNGVVDDSQLPKDRFSAERLKGVDSTLKIQPAKLEDSAVYLCASSSTPSVSGETQYFGPGTRLLVL.

The chain combines TRBV14 with TRBJ2-1; TRBD2 aligns across 9 bases. The DNA end favors TRBJ2-7, so the J call may be wrong. Germline V gene sequence: CDR1 SGHDN, CDR2 FVKESK. This CDR3 comprises 15 residues. The CDR3 loop is CASSLSGRAPYEQYF. CDR3 DNA: TGTGCCAGCAGCCTTAGCGGGAGAGCTCCCTACGAGCAGTACTTC.

This clonotype was detected only a few times. The V and J genes are TRBV29-1 and TRBJ1-2; no firm D call. The CDR3 totals 12 residues. Germline-derived CDR1 and CDR2 are SQVTM and ANQGSEA. V dropped 7 bases and J dropped 0 bases, with 9 bases sitting between them. This chain's CDR3 is CSDGRANYGYTF. In DNA form, the CDR3 reads TGCAGCGATGGAAGAGCTAACTATGGCTACACCTTC.

This clonotype turned up a few times. Compared with germline, one end of the junction differs, possibly owing to a read error. The CDR3 DNA reads as TGCAGTGCTAGAGAACTAGCGGGAGGGTTAGATACGCAGTGTTTT. This gives the protein CSARELAGGLDTQCF. The rearrangement joins TRBV20-1 to TRBJ2-3; 13 bases are a match to TRBD2. The CDR3 sequence is 15 residues long. Germline loops: CDR1 DFQATT, CDR2 SNEGSKA (reference sequence).